This entry features one T cell receptor beta chain sequence. This entry comes from a study of cytomegalovirus exposure and HLA in healthy donors. In the PCR, 60 Vbeta and 13 Jbeta primers were used. Generated by immunoSEQ multiplex PCR, the TCRdb table keeps only in-frame clones and is missing some. The sample holds about 64,000 clones. CDR3 size: 13 residues. Germline CDR1 and CDR2: MDHEN and SYDVKM. The germline V and J ends were trimmed by 6 bases and 6 bases, with 15 bases remaining between them. The chain joins TRBV28 to TRBJ2-7, with D uncertain. The specimen sequenced was PBMCs. This clonotype was sampled from a woman younger than 35 in good health and CMV-seronegative. CDR3 sequence (DNA): TGTGCCAGCAGAGTAAGCATTTTGTCCGAGCAGTACTTC. It specifies CASRVSILSEQYF.